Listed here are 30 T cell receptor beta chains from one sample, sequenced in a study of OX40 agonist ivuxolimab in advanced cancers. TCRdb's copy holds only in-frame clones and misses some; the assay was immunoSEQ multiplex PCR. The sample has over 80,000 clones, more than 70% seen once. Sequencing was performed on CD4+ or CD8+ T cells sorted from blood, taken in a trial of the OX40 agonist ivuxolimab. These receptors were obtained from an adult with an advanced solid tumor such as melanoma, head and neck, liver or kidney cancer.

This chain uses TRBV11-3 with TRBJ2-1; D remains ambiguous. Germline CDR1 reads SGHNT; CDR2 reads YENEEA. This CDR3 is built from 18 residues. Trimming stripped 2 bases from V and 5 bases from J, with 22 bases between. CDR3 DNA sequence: TGTGCCAGCAGCTTAAGTTACCGACTGGCTAGTGGTCACAATGAGCAGTTCTTC. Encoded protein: CASSLSYRLASGHNEQFF.

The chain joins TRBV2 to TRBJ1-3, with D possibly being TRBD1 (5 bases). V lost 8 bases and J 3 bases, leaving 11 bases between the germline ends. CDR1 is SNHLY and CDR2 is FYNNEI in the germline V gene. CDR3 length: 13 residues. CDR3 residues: CASVRDHGNTIYF. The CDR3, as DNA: TGTGCCAGCGTCCGGGACCATGGAAACACCATATATTTT.

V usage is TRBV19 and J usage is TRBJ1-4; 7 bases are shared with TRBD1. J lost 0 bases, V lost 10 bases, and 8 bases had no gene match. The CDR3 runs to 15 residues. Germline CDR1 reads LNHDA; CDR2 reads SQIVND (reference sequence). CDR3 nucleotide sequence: TGTGCCACCTCTACAGGGGCTTCAACTAATGAAAAACTGTTTTTT. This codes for CATSTGASTNEKLFF.

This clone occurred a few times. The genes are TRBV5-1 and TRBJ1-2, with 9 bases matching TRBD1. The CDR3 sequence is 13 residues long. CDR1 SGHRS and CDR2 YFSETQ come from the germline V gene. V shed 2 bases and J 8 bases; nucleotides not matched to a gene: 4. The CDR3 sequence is CASSLPTGGGYTF. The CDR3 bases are TGCGCCAGCAGCTTACCGACAGGGGGAGGCTACACCTTC.

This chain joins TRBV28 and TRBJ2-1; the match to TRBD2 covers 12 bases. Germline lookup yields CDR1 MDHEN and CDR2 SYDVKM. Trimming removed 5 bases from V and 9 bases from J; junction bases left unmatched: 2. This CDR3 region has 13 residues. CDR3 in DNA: TGTGCCAGCAGTAGACTAGCGGGAGTTGAGCAGTTCTTC. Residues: CASSRLAGVEQFF.

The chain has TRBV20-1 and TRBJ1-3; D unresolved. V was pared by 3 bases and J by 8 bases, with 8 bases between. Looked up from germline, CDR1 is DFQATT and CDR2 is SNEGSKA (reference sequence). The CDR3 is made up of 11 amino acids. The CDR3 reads CSASRPDTIYF. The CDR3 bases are TGCAGTGCTAGCCGGCCAGACACCATATATTTT.

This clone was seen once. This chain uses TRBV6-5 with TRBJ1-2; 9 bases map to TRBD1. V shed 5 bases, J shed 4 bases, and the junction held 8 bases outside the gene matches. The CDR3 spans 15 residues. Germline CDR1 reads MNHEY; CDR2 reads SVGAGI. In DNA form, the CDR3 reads TGTGCCAGCAGTGGGACAGGGATTGATAGCTATGGCTACACCTTC. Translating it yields CASSGTGIDSYGYTF.

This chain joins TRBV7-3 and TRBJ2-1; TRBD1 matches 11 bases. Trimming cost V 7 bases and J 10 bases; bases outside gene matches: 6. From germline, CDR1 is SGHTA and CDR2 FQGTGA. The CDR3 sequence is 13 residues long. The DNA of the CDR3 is TGTGCCAGCACCCAGGGACAGGGGGGCGAGCAGTTCTTC. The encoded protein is CASTQGQGGEQFF.

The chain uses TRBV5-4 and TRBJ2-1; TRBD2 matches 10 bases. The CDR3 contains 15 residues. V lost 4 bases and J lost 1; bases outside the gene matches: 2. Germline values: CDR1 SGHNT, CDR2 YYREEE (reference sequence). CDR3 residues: CASSTAGGSYNEQFF. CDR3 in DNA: TGTGCCAGCAGCACAGCGGGAGGGTCCTACAATGAGCAGTTCTTC. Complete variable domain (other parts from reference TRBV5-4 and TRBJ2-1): ETGVTQSPTHLIKTRGQQVTLRCSSQSGHNTVSWYQQALGQGPQFIFQYYREEENGRGNFPPRFSGLQFPNYSSELNVNALELDDSALYLCASSTAGGSYNEQFFGPGTRLTVL.

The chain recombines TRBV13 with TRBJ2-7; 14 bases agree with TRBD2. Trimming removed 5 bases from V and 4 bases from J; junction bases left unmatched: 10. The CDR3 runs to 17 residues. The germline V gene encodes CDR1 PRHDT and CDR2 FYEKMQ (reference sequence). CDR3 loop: CASSEGGLAGDEYEQYV. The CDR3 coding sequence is TGTGCCAGCAGCGAAGGGGGACTAGCGGGAGATGAGTACGAGCAGTACGTC.

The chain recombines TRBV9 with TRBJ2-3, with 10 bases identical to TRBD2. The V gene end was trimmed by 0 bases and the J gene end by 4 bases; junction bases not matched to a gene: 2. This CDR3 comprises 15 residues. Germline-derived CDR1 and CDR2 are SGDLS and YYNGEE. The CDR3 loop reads CASSVASGSSDTQYF. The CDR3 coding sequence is TGTGCCAGCAGCGTAGCTAGCGGGAGTTCAGATACGCAGTATTTT.

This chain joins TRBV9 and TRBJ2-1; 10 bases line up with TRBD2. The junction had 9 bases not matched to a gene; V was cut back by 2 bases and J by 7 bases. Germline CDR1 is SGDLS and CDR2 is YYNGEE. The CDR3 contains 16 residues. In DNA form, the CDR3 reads TGTGCCAGCAGCGTTAGAGCGGGAGGGGGGTTTAATGAGCAGTTCTTC. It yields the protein CASSVRAGGGFNEQFF.

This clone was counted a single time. The CDR3 loop is CASLREWTDTQYF. The CDR3 coding sequence is TGTGCCAGCTTGAGGGAGTGGACAGATACGCAGTATTTT. The chain has TRBV6-6 and TRBJ2-3, with D tentatively TRBD2 (5 bases). CDR1 and CDR2 (germline): MNHNY, SVGAGI (reference sequence). The CDR3 loop spans 13 amino acids. The V gene lost 8 bases and the J gene lost 3 bases, with 12 bases spanning the gap.

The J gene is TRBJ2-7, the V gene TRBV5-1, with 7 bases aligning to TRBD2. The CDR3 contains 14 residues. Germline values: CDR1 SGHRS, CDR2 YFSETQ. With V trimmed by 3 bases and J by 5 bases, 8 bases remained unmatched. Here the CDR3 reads CASSSGGSPDEQYF. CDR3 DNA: TGCGCCAGCAGCTCCGGGGGGAGTCCCGACGAGCAGTACTTC.

The CDR3 coding sequence is TGTGCCAGCAGTGAAGCTCAGGCTAGCGGGCCCCAAGAGACCCAGTACTTC. It codes for CASSEAQASGPQETQYF. The chain links TRBV6-1 to TRBJ2-5; TRBD2 matches 8 bases. Germline V CDR1 and CDR2: MNHNS, SASEGT. This CDR3 comprises 17 residues. Trimming cost V 0 bases and J 1 base; bases outside gene matches: 7.

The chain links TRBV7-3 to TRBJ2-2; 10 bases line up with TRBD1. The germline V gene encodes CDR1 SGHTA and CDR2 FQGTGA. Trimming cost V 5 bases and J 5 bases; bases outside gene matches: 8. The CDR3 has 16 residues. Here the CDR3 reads CASSLDRGLGTGELFF. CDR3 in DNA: TGTGCCAGCAGCCTAGACAGGGGGCTAGGGACCGGGGAGCTGTTTTTT.

The CDR3 spells CASSIPGRGRGGYTF. The CDR3 DNA sequence: TGTGCCAGTAGTATACCGGGGAGGGGGCGAGGAGGCTACACCTTC. V usage is TRBV19 and J usage is TRBJ1-2, with 7 positions matching TRBD1. The CDR3 extends over 15 amino acids. Trimming cost V 2 bases and J 8 bases; bases outside gene matches: 11. CDR1 is LNHDA, CDR2 SQIVND, per germline (reference sequence).

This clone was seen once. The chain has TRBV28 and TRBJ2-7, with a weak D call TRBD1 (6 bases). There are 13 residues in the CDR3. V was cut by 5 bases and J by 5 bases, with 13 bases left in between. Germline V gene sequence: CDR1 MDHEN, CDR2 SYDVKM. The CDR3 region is CASSGQTLHEQYV. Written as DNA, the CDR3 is TGTGCCAGCAGTGGACAGACTCTACACGAGCAGTACGTC.

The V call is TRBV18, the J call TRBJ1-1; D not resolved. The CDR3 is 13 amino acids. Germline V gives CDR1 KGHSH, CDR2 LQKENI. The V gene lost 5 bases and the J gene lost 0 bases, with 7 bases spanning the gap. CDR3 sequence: CASSDGLNTEAFF. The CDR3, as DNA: TGTGCCAGCTCAGACGGGTTGAACACTGAAGCTTTCTTT.

This CDR3 reads CASGGGSGSPADNEQFF. The CDR3 DNA reads as TGTGCCAGTGGAGGGGGTAGCGGGAGTCCCGCCGACAATGAGCAGTTCTTC. The chain joins TRBV2 to TRBJ2-1, with 9 bases aligning to TRBD2. There are 17 residues in the CDR3. Germline V lookup: CDR1 SNHLY, CDR2 FYNNEI. The V gene end was trimmed by 9 bases and the J gene end by 5 bases; junction bases not matched to a gene: 17.

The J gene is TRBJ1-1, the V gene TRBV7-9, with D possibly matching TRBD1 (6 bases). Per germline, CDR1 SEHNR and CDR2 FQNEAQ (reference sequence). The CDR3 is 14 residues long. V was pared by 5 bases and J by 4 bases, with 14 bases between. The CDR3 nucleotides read TGTGCCAGCAGCCTAGGACAGTCTAGCACTGAAGCTTTCTTT. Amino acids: CASSLGQSSTEAFF. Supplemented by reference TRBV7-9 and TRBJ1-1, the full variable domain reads DTGVSQNPRHKITKRGQNVTFRCDPISEHNRLYWYRQTLGQGPEFLTYFQNEAQLEKSRLLSDRFSAERPKGSFSTLEIQRTEQGDSAMYLCASSLGQSSTEAFFGQGTRLTVV.

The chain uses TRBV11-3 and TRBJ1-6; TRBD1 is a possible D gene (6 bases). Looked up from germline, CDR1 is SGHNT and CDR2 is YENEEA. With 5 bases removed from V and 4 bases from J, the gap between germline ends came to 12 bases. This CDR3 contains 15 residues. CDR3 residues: CASSPSDRYNSPLHF. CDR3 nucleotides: TGTGCCAGCAGCCCCTCGGACAGATATAATTCACCCCTCCACTTT.

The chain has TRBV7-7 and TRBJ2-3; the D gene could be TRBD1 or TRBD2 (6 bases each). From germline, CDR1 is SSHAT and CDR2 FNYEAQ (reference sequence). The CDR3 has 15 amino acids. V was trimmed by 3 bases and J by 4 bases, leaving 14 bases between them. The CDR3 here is CASSLYGGASDTQYF. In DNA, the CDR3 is TGTGCCAGCAGCTTGTACGGGGGCGCTTCAGATACGCAGTATTTT.

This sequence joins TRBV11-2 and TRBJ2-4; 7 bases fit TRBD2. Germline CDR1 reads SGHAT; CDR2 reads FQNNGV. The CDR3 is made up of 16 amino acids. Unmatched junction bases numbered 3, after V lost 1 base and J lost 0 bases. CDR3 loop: CASSLVGRGAKNIQYF. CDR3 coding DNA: TGTGCCAGCAGCTTAGTAGGGAGGGGAGCCAAAAACATTCAGTACTTC.

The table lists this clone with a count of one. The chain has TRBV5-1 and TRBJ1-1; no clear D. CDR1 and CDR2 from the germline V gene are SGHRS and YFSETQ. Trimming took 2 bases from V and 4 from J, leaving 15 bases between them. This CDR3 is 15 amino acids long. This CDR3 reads CASSLGTNLGTEAFF. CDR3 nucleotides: TGCGCCAGCAGCTTAGGTACGAATTTGGGCACTGAAGCTTTCTTT.

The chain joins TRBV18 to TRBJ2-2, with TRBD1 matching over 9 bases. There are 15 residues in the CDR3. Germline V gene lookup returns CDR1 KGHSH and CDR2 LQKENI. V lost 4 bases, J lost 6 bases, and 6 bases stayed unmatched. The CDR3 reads CASSQGQGRSGELFF. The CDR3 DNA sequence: TGTGCCAGCTCACAAGGACAGGGGCGATCCGGGGAGCTGTTTTTT.

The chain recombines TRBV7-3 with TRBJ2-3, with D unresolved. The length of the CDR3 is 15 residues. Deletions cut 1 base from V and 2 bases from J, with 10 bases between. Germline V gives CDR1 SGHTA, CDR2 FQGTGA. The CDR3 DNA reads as TGTGCCAGCAGCTTAATTCGGCAGCTCACAGATACGCAGTATTTT. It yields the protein CASSLIRQLTDTQYF.

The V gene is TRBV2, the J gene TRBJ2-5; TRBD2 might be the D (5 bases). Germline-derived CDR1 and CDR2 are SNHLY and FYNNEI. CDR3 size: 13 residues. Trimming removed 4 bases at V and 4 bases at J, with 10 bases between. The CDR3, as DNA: TGTGCCAGCAGTGCCGGGGAGAGAGAGACCCAGTACTTC. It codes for CASSAGERETQYF.

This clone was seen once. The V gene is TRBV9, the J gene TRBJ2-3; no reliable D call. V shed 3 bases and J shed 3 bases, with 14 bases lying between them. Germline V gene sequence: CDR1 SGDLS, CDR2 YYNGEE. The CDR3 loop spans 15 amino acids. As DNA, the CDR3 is TGTGCCAGCAGCGCGACGGTTATTCCGACAGATACGCAGTATTTT. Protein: CASSATVIPTDTQYF.

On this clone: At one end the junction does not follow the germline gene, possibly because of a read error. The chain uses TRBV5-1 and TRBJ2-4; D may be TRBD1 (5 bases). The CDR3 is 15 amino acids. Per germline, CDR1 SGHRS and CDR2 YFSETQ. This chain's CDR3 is CASSLDTPGVDIQYF. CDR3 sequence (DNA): TGCGCCAGCAGTTTGGACACCCCAGGTGTAGACATTCAGTACTTC. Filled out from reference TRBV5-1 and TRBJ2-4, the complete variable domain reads KAGVTQTPRYLIKTRGQQVTLSCSPISGHRSVSWYQQTPGQGLQFLFEYFSETQRNKGNFPGRFSGRQFSNSRSEMNVSTLELGDSALYLCASSLDTPGVDIQYFGAGTRLSVL.